This T cell receptor (beta chain) emerged from a study of shared clonotypes between healthy human individuals. Study-level information: Each donor's CD4 naive and CD4 memory cells filled three plates apiece, CD8 naive two, and CD8 memory one.

The CDR3 is 16 amino acids. V was clipped by 2 bases and J by 10 bases, with 18 bases between them. CDR1 SGHTA and CDR2 FQGNSA come from the germline V gene. This table comes from immunoSEQ multiplex PCR, and its TCRdb copy is limited to in-frame clones, with some not included. This table holds more than 2 million clones, 90% to 96% found once. This clone appeared a few times. Sequencing input: naive CD4+ T cells sorted from blood. The subset denotes: CD45RA+ positively selected. The origin of this receptor is a man aged 18-30 years in good health. The rearrangement links TRBV7-2 to TRBJ1-6; TRBD1 is a possible D gene (6 bases). The CDR3 DNA sequence: TGTGCCAGCAGCTTAAGGGCCGCAGGGGAGTCATCACCCCTCCACTTT. It encodes CASSLRAAGESSPLHF.